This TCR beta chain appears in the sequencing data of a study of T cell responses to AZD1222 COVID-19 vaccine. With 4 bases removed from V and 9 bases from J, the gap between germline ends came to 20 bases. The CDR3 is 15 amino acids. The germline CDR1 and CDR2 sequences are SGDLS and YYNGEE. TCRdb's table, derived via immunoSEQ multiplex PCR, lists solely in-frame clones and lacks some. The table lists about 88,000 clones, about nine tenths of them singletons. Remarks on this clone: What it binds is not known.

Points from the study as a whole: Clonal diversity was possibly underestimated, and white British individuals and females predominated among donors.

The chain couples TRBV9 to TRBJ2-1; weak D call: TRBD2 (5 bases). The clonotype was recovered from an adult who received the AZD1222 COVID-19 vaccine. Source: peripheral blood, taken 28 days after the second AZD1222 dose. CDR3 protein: CASSSRGVPLSEQFF. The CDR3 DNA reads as TGTGCCAGCAGCTCTCGGGGAGTACCCCTTAGTGAGCAGTTCTTC.